The 9 T cell receptor beta chains below come from one sample, sequenced in a study of blood T cell repertoires in COVID-19. Profiling relied on immunoSEQ multiplex PCR, and the TCRdb table lists in-frame clones only, not all of them. The sample has under 200,000 clones; roughly 80% are singletons. Specimen: peripheral blood. These receptors all come from a man aged 30 to 39 with active or convalescent COVID-19.

The chain has TRBV6-5 and TRBJ1-6, with 9 positions matching TRBD1. V lost 3 bases, J lost 10 bases, and 7 bases stayed unmatched. The CDR3 contains 15 residues. Germline lookup yields CDR1 MNHEY and CDR2 SVGAGI. CDR3 DNA sequence: TGTGCCAGCAGTTATGATTGGGACAGGGAATCACCCCTCCACTTT. Protein sequence: CASSYDWDRESPLHF.

This clone has only one observation. This chain connects TRBV30 to TRBJ1-2; 9 bases align to TRBD1. CDR3 length equals 13 residues. J lost 5 bases, V lost 4 bases, and 5 bases had no gene match. Germline CDR1 and CDR2: GTSNPN and SVGIG (reference sequence). The CDR3, as DNA: TGTGCCTGGAAAACAGGGGGCTGGTATGGCTACACCTTC. Encoded protein: CAWKTGGWYGYTF.

The gene calls are TRBV3-1 (or the pseudogene TRBV3-2) and TRBJ2-7; 11 bases are shared with TRBD1. From germline, CDR1 is LGHDT and CDR2 YNNKEL (reference sequence). V shed 6 bases, J shed 3 bases, and the junction held 4 bases outside the gene matches. CDR3 length: 14 amino acids. The chain's CDR3 is CASSRDRGVYEQYF. In DNA form, the CDR3 reads TGTGCCAGCAGTCGGGACAGGGGGGTCTACGAGCAGTACTTC.

This clone was counted a single time. The chain joins TRBV21-1 to TRBJ1-2; the table assigns TRBD1, which was not confirmed against the DNA. TRBV21-1 is marked as a pseudogene. The CDR3 spans 15 residues. DNA of the CDR3: TGTGCCAGCAGCTGTGGGACAGGGAGGGACTATGGCTACACCTTC. This encodes CASSCGTGRDYGYTF.

In DNA, the CDR3 is TGTGCCAGCAGACATGAACAGGTTCGGGGGGAAAAACTGTTTTTT. Amino acids: CASRHEQVRGEKLFF. This rearrangement joins TRBV7-9 to TRBJ1-4; TRBD1 might be the D (5 bases). V lost 6 bases and J lost 8, with 19 bases in between. The length of the CDR3 is 15 residues. The germline gives CDR1 SEHNR, CDR2 FQNEAQ (reference sequence). Full variable domain (outside the CDR3, taken from reference TRBV7-9 and TRBJ1-4): DTGVSQNPRHKITKRGQNVTFRCDPISEHNRLYWYRQTLGQGPEFLTYFQNEAQLEKSRLLSDRFSAERPKGSFSTLEIQRTEQGDSAMYLCASRHEQVRGEKLFFGSGTQLSVL.

This chain joins TRBV5-4 and TRBJ1-2, with unresolved D. Trimming shortened V by 2 bases and J by 8 bases, and 10 bases separated the two germline ends. The germline V gene encodes CDR1 SGHNT and CDR2 YYREEE (reference sequence). This CDR3 region has 12 residues. CDR3 region: CASSFNSQGYTF. CDR3 DNA: TGTGCCAGCAGCTTTAACAGCCAAGGCTACACCTTC.

The count of this clone is one. The chain carries TRBV19 and TRBJ2-2; TRBD2 is a possible D gene (6 bases). Per the germline V gene, CDR1 is LNHDA and CDR2 is SQIVND (reference sequence). V lost 3 bases and J lost 5, with 10 bases in between. This CDR3 comprises 14 residues. CDR3 nucleotides: TGTGCCAGTAGTATTCTAGCGAGGACCGGGGAGCTGTTTTTT. Amino acid sequence: CASSILARTGELFF. Variable domain in full (rest from reference TRBV19 and TRBJ2-2): DGGITQSPKYLFRKEGQNVTLSCEQNLNHDAMYWYRQDPGQGLRLIYYSQIVNDFQKGDIAEGYSVSREKKESFPLTVTSAQKNPTAFYLCASSILARTGELFFGEGSRLTVL.

The chain carries TRBV30 and TRBJ1-2; the D gene is possibly TRBD1 (6 bases). Between the trimmed V and J ends, which lost 5 bases and 8 bases, there was a span of 21 bases. This CDR3 spans 14 amino acids. The V gene's germline CDR1 is GTSNPN and CDR2 SVGIG (reference sequence). CDR3 sequence reads: CAWRRPGDSEGYTF. The CDR3 DNA reads as TGTGCCTGGCGCCGACCAGGGGATTCGGAGGGCTACACCTTC.

This chain joins TRBV6-4 and TRBJ2-1, with D possibly being TRBD1 (5 bases). V was trimmed by 9 bases and J by 5 bases, leaving 17 bases between them. Looked up from germline, CDR1 is MRHNA and CDR2 is SNTAGT. The CDR3 consists of 14 residues. The CDR3 region is CASSQGTQNNEQFF. CDR3 bases: TGTGCCAGTTCCCAGGGAACGCAGAACAATGAGCAGTTCTTC.